This T cell receptor (beta chain) emerged from a study of T cell responses to AZD1222 COVID-19 vaccine. Study-wide points: Spike-specific TCRs gained breadth and depth after people received two AZD1222 doses. At baseline, seropositivity was found in only a handful of AZD1222 recipients.

With regard to this clone: The antigen remains undetermined.

Assay used: immunoSEQ multiplex PCR; TCRdb lists only in-frame clones, some missing. Seen here are about 100,000 clones, around 87% observed once, and the top ten hold roughly 2.4%. V was cut by 3 bases and J by 2 bases, with 13 bases left in between. The germline gives CDR1 LNHDA, CDR2 SQIVND (reference sequence). The CDR3 runs to 15 residues. V usage is TRBV19 and J usage is TRBJ1-2; no clear D. Sequenced material: peripheral blood, taken 28 days after the second AZD1222 dose. This clonotype was obtained from an adult who received the AZD1222 COVID-19 vaccine. CDR3 DNA: TGTGCCAGTAGTATTTCGGACCTGCGGAACTATGGCTACACCTTC. It is translated as CASSISDLRNYGYTF.